Listed below are T cell receptor beta chains from one sample, sequenced in a study of shared clonotypes between healthy human individuals. This table comes from immunoSEQ multiplex PCR, and its TCRdb copy is limited to in-frame clones, with some not included. The sample has some 360,000 clones, over 70% seen once. The sequenced sample consisted of memory CD4+ T cells sorted from blood. These receptor sequences come from a man aged 25 to 40 in good health. The CDR3 runs from the conserved cysteine through the conserved F or W.

cdr3_aa: CASSGDRGSWMNTEAFF; v_call: TRBV5-1; j_call: TRBJ1-1
cdr3_aa: CASSEDRRTEAFF; v_call: TRBV2; j_call: TRBJ1-1
cdr3_aa: CASSPNLVTSTDTQYF; v_call: TRBV28; j_call: TRBJ2-3
cdr3_aa: CASRGPSSGANVLTF; v_call: TRBV5-1; j_call: TRBJ2-6
cdr3_aa: CASSLESGYSDTQYF; v_call: TRBV11-2; j_call: TRBJ2-3
cdr3_aa: CASSHLSPGQFFHEQYF; v_call: TRBV14; j_call: TRBJ2-7
cdr3_aa: CASPTGTSGGAQFF; v_call: TRBV2; j_call: TRBJ2-1
cdr3_aa: CASSSQIKSGEQYF; v_call: TRBV7-2; j_call: TRBJ2-7
cdr3_aa: CASSQYRGKETQYF; v_call: TRBV18; j_call: TRBJ2-5
cdr3_aa: CASRKTAANYGYTF; v_call: TRBV19; j_call: TRBJ1-2
cdr3_aa: CASSSGGSNQPQHF; v_call: TRBV2; j_call: TRBJ1-5
cdr3_aa: CASSPRQGFNEQFF; v_call: TRBV11-3; j_call: TRBJ2-1
cdr3_aa: CASSLGLADYNEQFF; v_call: TRBV11-3; j_call: TRBJ2-1
cdr3_aa: CASSAGLGNTEAFF; v_call: TRBV9; j_call: TRBJ1-1
cdr3_aa: CASSPQGLAAYEQYF; v_call: TRBV7-2; j_call: TRBJ2-7
cdr3_aa: CASSFLGGRIYNEQFF; v_call: TRBV28; j_call: TRBJ2-1